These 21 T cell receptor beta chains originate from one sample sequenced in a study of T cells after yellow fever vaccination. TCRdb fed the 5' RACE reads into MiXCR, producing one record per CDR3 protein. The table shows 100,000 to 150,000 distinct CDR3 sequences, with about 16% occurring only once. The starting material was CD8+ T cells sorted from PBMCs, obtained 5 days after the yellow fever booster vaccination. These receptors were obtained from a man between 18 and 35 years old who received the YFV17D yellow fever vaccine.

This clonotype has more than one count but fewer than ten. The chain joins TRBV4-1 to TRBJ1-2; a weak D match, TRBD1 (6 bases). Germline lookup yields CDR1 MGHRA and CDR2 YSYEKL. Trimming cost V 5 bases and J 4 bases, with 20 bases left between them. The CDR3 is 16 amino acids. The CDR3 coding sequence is TGCGCCAGCAGCGCAGGGGCCACACCGACTGGCTATGGCTACACCTTC. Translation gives CASSAGATPTGYGYTF.

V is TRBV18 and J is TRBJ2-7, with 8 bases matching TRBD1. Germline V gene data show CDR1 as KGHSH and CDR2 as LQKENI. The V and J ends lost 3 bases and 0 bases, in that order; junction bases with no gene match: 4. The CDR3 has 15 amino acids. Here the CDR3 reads CASSPTGASSYEQYF. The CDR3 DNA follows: TGTGCCAGCTCACCGACAGGGGCATCCTCCTACGAGCAGTACTTC.

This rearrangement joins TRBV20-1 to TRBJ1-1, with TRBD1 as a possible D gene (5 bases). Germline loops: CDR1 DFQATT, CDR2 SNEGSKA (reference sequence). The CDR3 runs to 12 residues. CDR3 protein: CSWEGQSFEAFF. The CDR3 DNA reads TGCAGCTGGGAGGGGCAAAGCTTTGAAGCTTTCTTT.

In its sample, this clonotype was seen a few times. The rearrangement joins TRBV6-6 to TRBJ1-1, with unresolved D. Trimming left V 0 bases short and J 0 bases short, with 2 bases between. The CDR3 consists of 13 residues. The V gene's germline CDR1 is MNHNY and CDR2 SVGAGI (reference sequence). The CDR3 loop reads CASSYSLNTEAFF. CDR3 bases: TGTGCCAGCAGTTACTCCCTGAACACTGAAGCTTTCTTT.

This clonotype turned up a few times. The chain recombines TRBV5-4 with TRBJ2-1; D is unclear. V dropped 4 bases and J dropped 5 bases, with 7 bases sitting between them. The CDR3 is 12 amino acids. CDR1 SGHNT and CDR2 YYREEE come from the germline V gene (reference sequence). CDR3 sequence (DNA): TGTGCCAGCAGCGCGAGTAACAATGAGCAGTTCTTC. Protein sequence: CASSASNNEQFF.

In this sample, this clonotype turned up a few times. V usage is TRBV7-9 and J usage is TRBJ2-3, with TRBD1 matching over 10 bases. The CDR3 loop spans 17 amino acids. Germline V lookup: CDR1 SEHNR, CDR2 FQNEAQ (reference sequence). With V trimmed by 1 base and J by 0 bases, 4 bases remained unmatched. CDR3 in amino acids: CASSLGGTGASTDTQYF. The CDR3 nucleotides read TGTGCCAGCAGCTTAGGGGGGACAGGGGCTAGCACAGATACGCAGTATTTT.

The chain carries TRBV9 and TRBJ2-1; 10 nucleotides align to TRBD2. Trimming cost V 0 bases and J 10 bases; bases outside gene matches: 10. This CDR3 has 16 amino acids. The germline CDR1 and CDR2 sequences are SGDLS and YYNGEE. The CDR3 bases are TGTGCCAGCAGCGTAGGAGGTAGCGGGGGGATCCGCGAGCAGTTCTTC. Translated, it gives CASSVGGSGGIREQFF.

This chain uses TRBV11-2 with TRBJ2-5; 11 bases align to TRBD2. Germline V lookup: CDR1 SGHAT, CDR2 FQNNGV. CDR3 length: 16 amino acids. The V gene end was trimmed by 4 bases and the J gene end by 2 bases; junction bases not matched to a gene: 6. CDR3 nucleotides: TGTGCCAGCAGCTCCCAGACTAGCGGGGAACAAGAGACCCAGTACTTC. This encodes CASSSQTSGEQETQYF. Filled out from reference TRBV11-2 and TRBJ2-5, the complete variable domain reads EAGVAQSPRYKIIEKRQSVAFWCNPISGHATLYWYQQILGQGPKLLIQFQNNGVVDDSQLPKDRFSAERLKGVDSTLKIQPAKLEDSAVYLCASSSQTSGEQETQYFGPGTRLLVL.

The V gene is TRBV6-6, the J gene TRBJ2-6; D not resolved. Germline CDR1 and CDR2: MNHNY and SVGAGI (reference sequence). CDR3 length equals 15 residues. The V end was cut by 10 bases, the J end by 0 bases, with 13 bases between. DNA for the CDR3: TGTGCCACCTGTACCGTCACCTCTGGGGCCAACGTCCTGACTTTC. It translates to CATCTVTSGANVLTF.

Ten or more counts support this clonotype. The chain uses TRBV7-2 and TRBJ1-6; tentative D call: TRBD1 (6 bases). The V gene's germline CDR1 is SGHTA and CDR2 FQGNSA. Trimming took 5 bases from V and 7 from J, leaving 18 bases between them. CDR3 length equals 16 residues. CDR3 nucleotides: TGTGCCAGCAGCCCCCGCTCGAGGGGGGACAATTCACCCCTCCACTTT. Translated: CASSPRSRGDNSPLHF.

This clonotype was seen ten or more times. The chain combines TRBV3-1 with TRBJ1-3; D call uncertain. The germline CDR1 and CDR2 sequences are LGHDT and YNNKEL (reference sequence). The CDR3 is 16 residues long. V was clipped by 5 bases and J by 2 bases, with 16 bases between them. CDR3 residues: CASSAEIGFTGNTIYF. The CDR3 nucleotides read TGTGCCAGCAGCGCAGAAATAGGGTTTACTGGAAACACCATATATTTT.

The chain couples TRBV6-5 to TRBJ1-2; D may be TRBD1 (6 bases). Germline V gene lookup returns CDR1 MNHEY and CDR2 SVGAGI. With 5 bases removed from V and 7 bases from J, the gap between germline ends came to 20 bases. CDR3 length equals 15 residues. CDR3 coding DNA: TGTGCCAGCAGTCGCCGGGACACCTCTAGAGGTGGCTACACCTTC. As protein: CASSRRDTSRGGYTF.

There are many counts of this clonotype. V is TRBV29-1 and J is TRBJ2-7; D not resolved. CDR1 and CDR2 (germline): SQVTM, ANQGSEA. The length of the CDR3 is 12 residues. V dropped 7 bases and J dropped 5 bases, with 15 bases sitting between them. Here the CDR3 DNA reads TGCAGCGCTAACTCAGGTACCAACGAGCAGTACTTC. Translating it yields CSANSGTNEQYF.

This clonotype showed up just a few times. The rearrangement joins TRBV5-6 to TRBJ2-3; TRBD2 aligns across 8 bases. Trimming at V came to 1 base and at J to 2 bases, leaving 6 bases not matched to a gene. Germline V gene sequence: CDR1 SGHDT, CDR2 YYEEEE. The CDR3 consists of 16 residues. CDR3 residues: CASSLTGGEHTDTQYF. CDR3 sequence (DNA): TGTGCCAGCAGCTTGACGGGGGGGGAACACACAGATACGCAGTATTTT.

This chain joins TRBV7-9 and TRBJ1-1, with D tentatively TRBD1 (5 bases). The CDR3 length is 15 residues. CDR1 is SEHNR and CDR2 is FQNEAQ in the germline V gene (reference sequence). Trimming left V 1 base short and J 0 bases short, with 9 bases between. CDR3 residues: CASSLGGGMNTEAFF. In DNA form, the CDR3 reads TGTGCCAGCAGCTTAGGTGGGGGGATGAACACTGAAGCTTTCTTT.

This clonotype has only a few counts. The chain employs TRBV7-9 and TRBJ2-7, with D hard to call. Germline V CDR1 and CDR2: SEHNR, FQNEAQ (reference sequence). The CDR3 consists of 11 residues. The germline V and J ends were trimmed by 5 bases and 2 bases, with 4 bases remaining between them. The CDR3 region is CASSGTYEQYF. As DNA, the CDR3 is TGTGCCAGCAGCGGGACCTACGAGCAGTACTTC.

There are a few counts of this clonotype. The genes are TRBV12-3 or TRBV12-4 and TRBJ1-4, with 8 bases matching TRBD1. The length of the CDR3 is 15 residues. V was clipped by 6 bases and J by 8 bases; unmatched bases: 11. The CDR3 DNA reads TGTGCCAGCAGCAAAGGGCAGGGGGCGCGCGAAAAACTGTTTTTT. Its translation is CASSKGQGAREKLFF.

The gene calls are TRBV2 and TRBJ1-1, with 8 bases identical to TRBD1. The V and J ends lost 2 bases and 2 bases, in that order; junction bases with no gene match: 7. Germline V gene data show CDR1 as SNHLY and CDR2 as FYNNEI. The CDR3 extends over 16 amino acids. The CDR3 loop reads CASSEFPDRANTEAFF. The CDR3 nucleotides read TGTGCCAGCAGTGAATTCCCGGACAGGGCCAACACTGAAGCTTTCTTT.

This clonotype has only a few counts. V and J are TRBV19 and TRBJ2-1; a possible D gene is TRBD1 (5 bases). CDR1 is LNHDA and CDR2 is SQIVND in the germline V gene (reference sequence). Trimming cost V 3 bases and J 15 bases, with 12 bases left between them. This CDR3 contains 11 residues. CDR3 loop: CASSIGTGRFF. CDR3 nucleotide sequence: TGTGCCAGTAGTATTGGAACAGGACGGTTCTTC.

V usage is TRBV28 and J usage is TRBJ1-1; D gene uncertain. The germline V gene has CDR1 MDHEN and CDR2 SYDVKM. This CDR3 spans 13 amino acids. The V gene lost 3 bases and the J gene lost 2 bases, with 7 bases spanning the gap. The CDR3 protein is CASSFFGNTEAFF. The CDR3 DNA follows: TGTGCCAGCAGTTTTTTTGGTAACACTGAAGCTTTCTTT. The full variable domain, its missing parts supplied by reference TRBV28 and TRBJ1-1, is DVKVTQSSRYLVKRTGEKVFLECVQDMDHENMFWYRQDPGLGLRLIYFSYDVKMKEKGDIPEGYSVSREKKERFSLILESASTNQTSMYLCASSFFGNTEAFFGQGTRLTVV.

CDR3 protein: CASSLPRTGGDEQYF. CDR3 DNA sequence: TGTGCCAGCAGCTTACCGCGGACAGGGGGTGACGAGCAGTACTTC. The rearrangement joins TRBV7-2 to TRBJ2-7; 10 bases are shared with TRBD1. Germline CDR1 reads SGHTA; CDR2 reads FQGNSA. Unmatched junction bases numbered 6, after V lost 2 bases and J lost 5 bases. The CDR3 length is 15 residues.